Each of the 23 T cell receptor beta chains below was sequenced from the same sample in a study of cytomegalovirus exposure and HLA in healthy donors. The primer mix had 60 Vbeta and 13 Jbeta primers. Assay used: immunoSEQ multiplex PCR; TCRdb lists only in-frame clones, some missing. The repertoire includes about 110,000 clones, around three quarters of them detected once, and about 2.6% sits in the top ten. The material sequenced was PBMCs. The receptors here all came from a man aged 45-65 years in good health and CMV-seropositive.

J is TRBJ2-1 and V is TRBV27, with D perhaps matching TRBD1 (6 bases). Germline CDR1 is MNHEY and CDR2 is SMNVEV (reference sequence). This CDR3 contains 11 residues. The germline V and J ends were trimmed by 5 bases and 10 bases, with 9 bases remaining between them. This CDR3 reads CASSHDREQFF. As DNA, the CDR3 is TGTGCCAGCAGTCACGACAGGGAGCAGTTCTTC.

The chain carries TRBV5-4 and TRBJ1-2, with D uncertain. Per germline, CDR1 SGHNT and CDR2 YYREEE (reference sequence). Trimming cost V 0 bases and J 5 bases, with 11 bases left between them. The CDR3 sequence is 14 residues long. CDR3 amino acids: CASSLDGSGYGYTF. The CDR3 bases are TGTGCCAGCAGCTTGGACGGGTCTGGGTATGGCTACACCTTC.

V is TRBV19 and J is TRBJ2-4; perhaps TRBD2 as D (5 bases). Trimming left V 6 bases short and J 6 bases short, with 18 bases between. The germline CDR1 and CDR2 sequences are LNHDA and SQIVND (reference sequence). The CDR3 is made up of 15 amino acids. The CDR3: CASRERGYHRNIQYF. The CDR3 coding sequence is TGTGCCAGTAGAGAAAGAGGGTACCACAGAAACATTCAGTACTTC.

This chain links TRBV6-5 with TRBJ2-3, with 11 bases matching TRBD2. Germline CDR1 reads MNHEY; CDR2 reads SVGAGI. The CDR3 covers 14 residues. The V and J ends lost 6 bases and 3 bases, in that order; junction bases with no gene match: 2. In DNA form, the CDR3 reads TGTGCCAGCAGGACTAGCGGGAAGACAGATACGCAGTATTTT. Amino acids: CASRTSGKTDTQYF.

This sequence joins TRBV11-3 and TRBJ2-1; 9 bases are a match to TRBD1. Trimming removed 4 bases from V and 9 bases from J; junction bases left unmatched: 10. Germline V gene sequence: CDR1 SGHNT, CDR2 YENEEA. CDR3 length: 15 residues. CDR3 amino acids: CASSWGQGEKGEQFF. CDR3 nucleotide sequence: TGTGCCAGCAGCTGGGGACAGGGTGAGAAGGGTGAGCAGTTCTTC.

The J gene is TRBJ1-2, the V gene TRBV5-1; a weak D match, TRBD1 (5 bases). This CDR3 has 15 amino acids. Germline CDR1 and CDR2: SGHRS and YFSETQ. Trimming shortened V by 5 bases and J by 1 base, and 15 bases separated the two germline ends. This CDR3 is CASSIGGGDNYGYTF. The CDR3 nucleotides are TGCGCCAGCAGTATCGGTGGGGGGGATAACTATGGCTACACCTTC.

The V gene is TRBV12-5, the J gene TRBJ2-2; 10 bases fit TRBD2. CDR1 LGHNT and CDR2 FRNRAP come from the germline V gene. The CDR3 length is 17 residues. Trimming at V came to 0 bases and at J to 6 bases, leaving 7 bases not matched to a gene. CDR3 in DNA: TGTGCTAGTGGTTTGGTACGCTTAGCGGGGGGACCCGGGGAGCTGTTTTTT. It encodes CASGLVRLAGGPGELFF.

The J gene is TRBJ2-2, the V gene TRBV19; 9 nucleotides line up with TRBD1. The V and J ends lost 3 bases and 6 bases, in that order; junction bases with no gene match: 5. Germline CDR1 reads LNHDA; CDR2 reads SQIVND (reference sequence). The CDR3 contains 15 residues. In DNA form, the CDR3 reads TGTGCCAGTAGTATGGGGACAGGGTGGCCCGGGGAGCTGTTTTTT. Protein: CASSMGTGWPGELFF. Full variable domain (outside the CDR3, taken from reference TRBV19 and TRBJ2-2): DGGITQSPKYLFRKEGQNVTLSCEQNLNHDAMYWYRQDPGQGLRLIYYSQIVNDFQKGDIAEGYSVSREKKESFPLTVTSAQKNPTAFYLCASSMGTGWPGELFFGEGSRLTVL.

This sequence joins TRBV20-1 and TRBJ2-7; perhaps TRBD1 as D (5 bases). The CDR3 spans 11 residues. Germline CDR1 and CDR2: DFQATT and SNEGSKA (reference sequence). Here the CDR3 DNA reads TGCAGCATAGACCAGGGCTACGAGCAGTACTTC. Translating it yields CSIDQGYEQYF.

CDR3 DNA sequence: TGCGCCAGCAGGAGGCACGCAACAATTTCAACTAATGAAAAACTGTTTTTT. Protein sequence: CASRRHATISTNEKLFF. The chain uses TRBV4-1 and TRBJ1-4; D is undetermined. The V and J ends lost 6 bases and 0 bases respectively, with 17 bases between them. The V gene's germline CDR1 is MGHRA and CDR2 YSYEKL. CDR3 length: 17 residues.

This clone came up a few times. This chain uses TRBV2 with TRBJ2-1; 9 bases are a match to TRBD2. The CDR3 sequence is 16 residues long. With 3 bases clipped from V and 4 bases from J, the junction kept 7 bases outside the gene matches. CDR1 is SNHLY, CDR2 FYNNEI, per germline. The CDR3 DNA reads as TGTGCCAGCAGTGACCCGGGCCTAGCGGGATACAATGAGCAGTTCTTC. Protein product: CASSDPGLAGYNEQFF.

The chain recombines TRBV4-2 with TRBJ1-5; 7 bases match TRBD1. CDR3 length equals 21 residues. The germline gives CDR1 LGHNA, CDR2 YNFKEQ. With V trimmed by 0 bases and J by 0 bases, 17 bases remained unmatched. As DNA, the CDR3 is TGTGCCAGCAGCCAAGAAAGCTCCCCGGGACAGAAACTCTATAGCAATCAGCCCCAGCATTTT. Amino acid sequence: CASSQESSPGQKLYSNQPQHF.

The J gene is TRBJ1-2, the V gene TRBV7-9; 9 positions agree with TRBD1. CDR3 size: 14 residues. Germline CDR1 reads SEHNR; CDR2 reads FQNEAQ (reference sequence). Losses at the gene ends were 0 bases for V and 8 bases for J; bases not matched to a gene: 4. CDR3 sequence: CASSLAWTGDGYTF. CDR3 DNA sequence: TGTGCCAGCAGCTTAGCGTGGACAGGGGACGGCTACACCTTC.

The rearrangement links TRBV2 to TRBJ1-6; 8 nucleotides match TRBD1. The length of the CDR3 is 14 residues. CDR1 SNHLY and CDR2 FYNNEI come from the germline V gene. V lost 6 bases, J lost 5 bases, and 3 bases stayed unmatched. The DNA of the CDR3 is TGTGCCAGCAGCAGGGGGCAAAATAATTCACCCCTCCACTTT. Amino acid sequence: CASSRGQNNSPLHF.

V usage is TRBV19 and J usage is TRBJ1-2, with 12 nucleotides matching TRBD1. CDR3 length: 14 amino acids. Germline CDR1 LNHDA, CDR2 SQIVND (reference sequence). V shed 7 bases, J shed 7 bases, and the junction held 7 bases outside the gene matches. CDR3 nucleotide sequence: TGTGCCAGTACCCGGGACAGGGGGCGTGGTGGCTACACCTTC. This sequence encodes CASTRDRGRGGYTF. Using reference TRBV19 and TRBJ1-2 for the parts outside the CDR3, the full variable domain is DGGITQSPKYLFRKEGQNVTLSCEQNLNHDAMYWYRQDPGQGLRLIYYSQIVNDFQKGDIAEGYSVSREKKESFPLTVTSAQKNPTAFYLCASTRDRGRGGYTFGSGTRLTVV.

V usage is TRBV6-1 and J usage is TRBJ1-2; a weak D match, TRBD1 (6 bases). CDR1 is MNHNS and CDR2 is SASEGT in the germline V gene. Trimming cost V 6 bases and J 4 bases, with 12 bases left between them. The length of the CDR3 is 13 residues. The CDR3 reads CASREGQGYGYTF. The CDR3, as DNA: TGTGCCAGCAGAGAGGGACAAGGCTATGGCTACACCTTC.

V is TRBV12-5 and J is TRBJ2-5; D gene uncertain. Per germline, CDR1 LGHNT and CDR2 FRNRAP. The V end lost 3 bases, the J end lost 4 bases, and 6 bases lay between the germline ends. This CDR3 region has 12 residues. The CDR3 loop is CASGFSRETQYF. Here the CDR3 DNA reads TGTGCTAGTGGTTTCTCGCGAGAGACCCAGTACTTC.

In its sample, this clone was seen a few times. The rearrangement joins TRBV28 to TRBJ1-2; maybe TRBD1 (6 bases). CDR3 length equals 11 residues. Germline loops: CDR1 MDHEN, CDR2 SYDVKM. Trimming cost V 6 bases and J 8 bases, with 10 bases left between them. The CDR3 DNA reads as TGTGCCAGCAGCCTCCAGGGGGGCTACACCTTC. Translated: CASSLQGGYTF.

The CDR3 DNA reads TGTGCCAGCAGAACAGGCACTTTTGAAGCTTTCTTT. It specifies CASRTGTFEAFF. The chain links TRBV6-1 to TRBJ1-1, with D possibly being TRBD1 (5 bases). The CDR3 is 12 residues long. V was shortened by 6 bases and J by 7 bases, with 12 bases between the two germline ends. From germline, CDR1 is MNHNS and CDR2 SASEGT.

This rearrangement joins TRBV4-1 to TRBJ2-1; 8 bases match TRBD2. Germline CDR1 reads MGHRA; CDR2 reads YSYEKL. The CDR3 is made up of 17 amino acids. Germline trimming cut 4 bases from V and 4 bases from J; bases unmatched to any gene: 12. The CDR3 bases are TGCGCCAGCAGCCGGGCCTACGGGGGGGGAGCTTACAATGAGCAGTTCTTC. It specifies CASSRAYGGGAYNEQFF.

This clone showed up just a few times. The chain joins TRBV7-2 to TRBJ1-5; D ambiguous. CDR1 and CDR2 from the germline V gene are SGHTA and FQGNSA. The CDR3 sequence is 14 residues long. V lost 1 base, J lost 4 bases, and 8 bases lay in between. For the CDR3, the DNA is TGTGCCAGCAGCTTAGGGCTTATTAATCAGCCCCAGCATTTT. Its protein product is CASSLGLINQPQHF.

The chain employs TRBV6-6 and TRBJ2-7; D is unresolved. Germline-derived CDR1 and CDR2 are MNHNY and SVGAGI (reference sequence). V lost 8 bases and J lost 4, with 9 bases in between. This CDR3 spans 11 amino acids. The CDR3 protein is CASGKEYEQYF. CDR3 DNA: TGTGCCAGCGGTAAAGAGTACGAGCAGTACTTC.

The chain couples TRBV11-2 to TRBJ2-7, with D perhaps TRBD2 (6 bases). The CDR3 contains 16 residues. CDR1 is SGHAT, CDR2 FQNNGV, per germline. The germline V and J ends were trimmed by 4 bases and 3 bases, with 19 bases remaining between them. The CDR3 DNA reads TGTGCCAGCAGCTACGCCAGTAGGGCGGGAATCTACGAGCAGTACTTC. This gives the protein CASSYASRAGIYEQYF.